Listed below are T cell receptor beta chains from one sample, sequenced in a study of T cell responses to AZD1222 COVID-19 vaccine. The assay was immunoSEQ multiplex PCR, and TCRdb's table has in-frame clones only and misses some. The repertoire holds 85,000 to 130,000 clones, 90% seen once, with approximately 8.2% in the top ten. The source material was peripheral blood, sampled 28 days after the second AZD1222 dose. The receptor set was obtained from an adult who received the AZD1222 COVID-19 vaccine. Each CDR3 is given with its conserved first and last residue. The order of the fields is CDR3 protein, CDR3 DNA, J gene, D gene, clone size, CDR3 length, V gene. The D gene is left open where the match is weak. Only part of the rows carry a size: once, few, many, or a class if the clone is expanded.

CDR3aa: CASSHKGAGYEQYF
CDR3nt: TGCGCCAGCAGCCACAAAGGGGCTGGCTACGAGCAGTACTTC
j_gene: TRBJ2-7
d_gene: NA
abundance: once
len: 14
v_gene: TRBV4-3

CDR3aa: CASSLTQGYVEKLFF
CDR3nt: TGTGCCAGCTCACTGACTCAGGGCTATGTGGAAAAACTGTTTTTT
j_gene: TRBJ1-4
d_gene: NA
abundance: NA
len: 15
v_gene: TRBV18

CDR3aa: CASSGQTGNTIYF
CDR3nt: TGTGCCAGCAGTGGACAGACGGGAAACACCATATATTTT
j_gene: TRBJ1-3
d_gene: NA
abundance: NA
len: 13
v_gene: TRBV12-3/TRBV12-4

CDR3aa: CASSLQGVTDTQYF
CDR3nt: TGTGCCAGCAGCTTACAGGGGGTCACAGATACGCAGTATTTT
j_gene: TRBJ2-3
d_gene: TRBD1
abundance: NA
len: 14
v_gene: TRBV5-4

CDR3aa: CAISESGLAGGQETQYF
CDR3nt: TGTGCCATCAGTGAGTCAGGACTAGCGGGGGGGCAAGAGACCCAGTACTTC
j_gene: TRBJ2-5
d_gene: TRBD2
abundance: NA
len: 17
v_gene: TRBV10-3

CDR3aa: CASKTGANYGYTF
CDR3nt: TGTGCCAGCAAGACAGGGGCAAACTATGGCTACACCTTC
j_gene: TRBJ1-2
d_gene: TRBD1
abundance: NA
len: 13
v_gene: TRBV6-5

CDR3aa: CASSLVGSSYNEQFF
CDR3nt: TGCGCCAGCAGCTTGGTGGGCAGCTCCTACAATGAGCAGTTCTTC
j_gene: TRBJ2-1
d_gene: NA
abundance: NA
len: 15
v_gene: TRBV5-1

CDR3aa: CASSGPGARVETQYF
CDR3nt: TGTGCCAGCAGTGGACCGGGGGCTCGGGTTGAGACCCAGTACTTC
j_gene: TRBJ2-5
d_gene: NA
abundance: NA
len: 15
v_gene: TRBV25-1

CDR3aa: CASSPIQGGPGELFF
CDR3nt: TGCGCCAGCAGCCCAATACAGGGGGGTCCCGGGGAGCTGTTTTTT
j_gene: TRBJ2-2
d_gene: TRBD1
abundance: NA
len: 15
v_gene: TRBV4-3

CDR3aa: CASSGGGGYTF
CDR3nt: TGTGCCAGCAGTGGGGGTGGTGGCTACACCTTC
j_gene: TRBJ1-2
d_gene: NA
abundance: NA
len: 11
v_gene: TRBV27

CDR3aa: CASSQGWQGGYSNQPQHF
CDR3nt: TGCGCCAGCAGCCAAGGGTGGCAGGGAGGATATAGCAATCAGCCCCAGCATTTT
j_gene: TRBJ1-5
d_gene: NA
abundance: NA
len: 18
v_gene: TRBV4-3

CDR3aa: CAIRVTENTEAFF
CDR3nt: TGTGCCATCAGGGTGACAGAGAACACTGAAGCTTTCTTT
j_gene: TRBJ1-1
d_gene: NA
abundance: NA
len: 13
v_gene: TRBV10-3

CDR3aa: CASSEIGQGGTEAFF
CDR3nt: TGTGCCAGCAGTGAAATCGGACAGGGAGGAACTGAAGCTTTCTTT
j_gene: TRBJ1-1
d_gene: TRBD1
abundance: NA
len: 15
v_gene: TRBV25-1

CDR3aa: CASSLSRDRLAGANVLTF
CDR3nt: TGTGCCAGCAGCCTTTCCCGGGACAGGCTTGCTGGGGCCAACGTCCTGACTTTC
j_gene: TRBJ2-6
d_gene: TRBD1
abundance: once
len: 18
v_gene: TRBV3-1/TRBV3-2

CDR3aa: CASSLSVGGLRSNQPQHF
CDR3nt: TGTGCCAGCAGCTTATCGGTGGGGGGGCTAAGAAGCAATCAGCCCCAGCATTTT
j_gene: TRBJ1-5
d_gene: NA
abundance: NA
len: 18
v_gene: TRBV11-2

CDR3aa: CASSLQGWGNTEAFF
CDR3nt: TGCGCCAGCAGCTTACAGGGTTGGGGAAACACTGAAGCTTTCTTT
j_gene: TRBJ1-1
d_gene: NA
abundance: NA
len: 15
v_gene: TRBV5-1

CDR3aa: CASSLGTATNEKLFF
CDR3nt: TGTGCCAGCAGCTTGGGGACAGCAACTAATGAAAAACTGTTTTTT
j_gene: TRBJ1-4
d_gene: NA
abundance: NA
len: 15
v_gene: TRBV5-6

CDR3aa: CASSLKAEAFF
CDR3nt: TGTGCCAGCAGTCTTAAGGCTGAAGCTTTCTTT
j_gene: TRBJ1-1
d_gene: NA
abundance: NA
len: 11
v_gene: TRBV3-1/TRBV3-2

CDR3aa: CASSDRGRNTEAFF
CDR3nt: TGTGCCAGCAGCGACAGGGGGCGGAACACTGAAGCTTTCTTT
j_gene: TRBJ1-1
d_gene: TRBD1
abundance: NA
len: 14
v_gene: TRBV2

CDR3aa: CASRSGWGNTEAFF
CDR3nt: TGTGCCAGCCGGAGCGGGTGGGGGAACACTGAAGCTTTCTTT
j_gene: TRBJ1-1
d_gene: NA
abundance: NA
len: 14
v_gene: TRBV27

CDR3aa: CASSMSQDEAFF
CDR3nt: TGTGCCAGTAGTATGTCCCAGGACGAAGCTTTCTTT
j_gene: TRBJ1-1
d_gene: NA
abundance: NA
len: 12
v_gene: TRBV19

CDR3aa: CASSGLAGTEQYF
CDR3nt: TGTGCCAGCAGCGGTCTAGCGGGGACCGAGCAGTACTTC
j_gene: TRBJ2-7
d_gene: TRBD2
abundance: few
len: 13
v_gene: TRBV3-1/TRBV3-2

CDR3aa: CASSPGDSAYEQYF
CDR3nt: TGTGCCAGCAGTCCTGGGGACTCAGCCTACGAGCAGTACTTC
j_gene: TRBJ2-7
d_gene: NA
abundance: NA
len: 14
v_gene: TRBV28

CDR3aa: CASSPPSSNQPQHF
CDR3nt: TGTGCCAGCTCACCCCCCTCATCCAATCAGCCCCAGCATTTT
j_gene: TRBJ1-5
d_gene: NA
abundance: once
len: 14
v_gene: TRBV18

CDR3aa: CASSYFRPAQGTEAFF
CDR3nt: TGTGCCAGCAGTTACTTTCGCCCAGCCCAAGGCACTGAAGCTTTCTTT
j_gene: TRBJ1-1
d_gene: NA
abundance: NA
len: 16
v_gene: TRBV6-5

CDR3aa: CASSQDKVEKLFF
CDR3nt: TGTGCCAGCAGTCAAGATAAGGTTGAAAAACTGTTTTTT
j_gene: TRBJ1-4
d_gene: NA
abundance: NA
len: 13
v_gene: TRBV6-6

CDR3aa: CASSQDGGGSGTEAFF
CDR3nt: TGCGCCAGCAGCCAAGATGGAGGGGGCTCAGGCACTGAAGCTTTCTTT
j_gene: TRBJ1-1
d_gene: TRBD1
abundance: NA
len: 16
v_gene: TRBV4-3

CDR3aa: CASSPRGGITDTQYF
CDR3nt: TGTGCCAGCAGCCCACGAGGGGGAATCACAGATACGCAGTATTTT
j_gene: TRBJ2-3
d_gene: NA
abundance: NA
len: 15
v_gene: TRBV7-3

CDR3aa: CASSYSIGVRNEQFF
CDR3nt: TGTGCCAGCAGTTACTCGATCGGGGTGAGGAATGAGCAGTTCTTC
j_gene: TRBJ2-1
d_gene: NA
abundance: NA
len: 15
v_gene: TRBV6-2/TRBV6-3

CDR3aa: CASSPPGRLTDTQYF
CDR3nt: TGTGCCAGCAGCCCACCGGGACGGCTCACAGATACGCAGTATTTT
j_gene: TRBJ2-3
d_gene: NA
abundance: NA
len: 15
v_gene: TRBV7-3

CDR3aa: CASSMGLAGGTGELFF
CDR3nt: TGTGCCAGTAGTATGGGACTAGCGGGAGGCACCGGGGAGCTGTTTTTT
j_gene: TRBJ2-2
d_gene: TRBD2
abundance: once
len: 16
v_gene: TRBV19

CDR3aa: CAISEQGEGYTF
CDR3nt: TGTGCCATCAGTGAGCAGGGAGAGGGCTACACCTTC
j_gene: TRBJ1-2
d_gene: NA
abundance: few
len: 12
v_gene: TRBV10-3

CDR3aa: CASSDLGFMNTEAFF
CDR3nt: TGTGCCAGCAGTGATTTGGGGTTCATGAACACTGAAGCTTTCTTT
j_gene: TRBJ1-1
d_gene: NA
abundance: NA
len: 15
v_gene: TRBV2

CDR3aa: CASSLRADSPLHF
CDR3nt: TGTGCCAGCAGCCTACGAGCAGATTCACCCCTCCACTTT
j_gene: TRBJ1-6
d_gene: NA
abundance: NA
len: 13
v_gene: TRBV11-2

CDR3aa: CASSPEAPNEQFF
CDR3nt: TGCGCCAGCAGTCCGGAGGCCCCCAATGAGCAGTTCTTC
j_gene: TRBJ2-1
d_gene: NA
abundance: NA
len: 13
v_gene: TRBV5-1

CDR3aa: CASSLGFQNTGELFF
CDR3nt: TGTGCCAGCAGCTTAGGATTCCAGAACACCGGGGAGCTGTTTTTT
j_gene: TRBJ2-2
d_gene: NA
abundance: NA
len: 15
v_gene: TRBV7-3

CDR3aa: CASSLRLAGAFYEQYF
CDR3nt: TGTGCCAGCAGTCTACGCCTAGCGGGGGCGTTCTACGAGCAGTACTTC
j_gene: TRBJ2-7
d_gene: TRBD2
abundance: NA
len: 16
v_gene: TRBV27

CDR3aa: CASSSTLGQGALGYTF
CDR3nt: TGTGCCAGCAGCTCGACTCTCGGACAGGGGGCCCTTGGCTACACCTTC
j_gene: TRBJ1-2
d_gene: TRBD1
abundance: NA
len: 16
v_gene: TRBV5-8

CDR3aa: CASSMDRNYEQYF
CDR3nt: TGTGCCAGCAGCATGGACAGGAACTACGAGCAGTACTTC
j_gene: TRBJ2-7
d_gene: TRBD1
abundance: NA
len: 13
v_gene: TRBV7-2

CDR3aa: CASSPGAGYEQYF
CDR3nt: TGCGCCAGCAGCCCCGGGGCCGGCTACGAGCAGTACTTC
j_gene: TRBJ2-7
d_gene: NA
abundance: NA
len: 13
v_gene: TRBV5-1

CDR3aa: CASSSTGLNEQFF
CDR3nt: TGTGCCAGCAGCTCGACAGGACTTAATGAGCAGTTCTTC
j_gene: TRBJ2-1
d_gene: NA
abundance: NA
len: 13
v_gene: TRBV7-2

CDR3aa: CASSIDRFREQYF
CDR3nt: TGCGCCAGCAGCATCGACAGATTCCGCGAGCAGTACTTC
j_gene: TRBJ2-7
d_gene: NA
abundance: NA
len: 13
v_gene: TRBV5-1

CDR3aa: CASSLAGGSSYEQYF
CDR3nt: TGCGCCAGCAGCTTGGCGGGGGGAAGCTCCTACGAGCAGTACTTC
j_gene: TRBJ2-7
d_gene: TRBD2
abundance: NA
len: 15
v_gene: TRBV5-1

CDR3aa: CASSQGHRAYEQYF
CDR3nt: TGCGCCAGCAGCCAAGGGCACAGAGCCTACGAGCAGTACTTC
j_gene: TRBJ2-7
d_gene: NA
abundance: NA
len: 14
v_gene: TRBV4-1

CDR3aa: CSASGGQGALGANVLTF
CDR3nt: TGCAGTGCTAGTGGGGGACAGGGGGCGCTTGGGGCCAACGTCCTGACTTTC
j_gene: TRBJ2-6
d_gene: TRBD1
abundance: NA
len: 17
v_gene: TRBV20-1

CDR3aa: CASARDRYSGRQPQHF
CDR3nt: TGTGCCAGTGCACGGGACAGATACTCAGGGCGTCAGCCCCAGCATTTT
j_gene: TRBJ1-5
d_gene: TRBD1
abundance: NA
len: 16
v_gene: TRBV5-8

CDR3aa: CSVGEGSSNQPQHF
CDR3nt: TGCAGCGTTGGGGAGGGTTCGAGCAATCAGCCCCAGCATTTT
j_gene: TRBJ1-5
d_gene: NA
abundance: NA
len: 14
v_gene: TRBV29-1

CDR3aa: CAANSRTWGWQYF
CDR3nt: TGTGCCGCCAACTCCCGGACGTGGGGGTGGCAGTACTTC
j_gene: TRBJ2-7
d_gene: NA
abundance: NA
len: 13
v_gene: TRBV6-5

CDR3aa: CASSQDGGGAGETQYF
CDR3nt: TGCGCCAGCAGCCAAGATGGCGGGGGGGCCGGGGAGACCCAGTACTTC
j_gene: TRBJ2-5
d_gene: TRBD2
abundance: NA
len: 16
v_gene: TRBV4-1

CDR3aa: CASSPDLAGGATQYF
CDR3nt: TGTGCCAGCTCACCAGATCTAGCGGGGGGTGCGACCCAGTACTTC
j_gene: TRBJ2-5
d_gene: TRBD2
abundance: NA
len: 15
v_gene: TRBV18